This is a list of T cell receptor beta chains from one sample in a study of shared clonotypes between healthy human individuals. Assay: immunoSEQ multiplex PCR; the TCRdb copy retains only in-frame clones and omits some. The sample includes 2 million to 2.5 million clones, roughly 93% of them seen just once. The material sequenced was naive CD4+ T cells from PBMCs. The receptors shown here come from a man between 18 and 35 years old in good health. Some clones in this sample may be carry-over from other donors' samples. Each CDR3 is given with its conserved first and last residue. The D gene is left open where the match is weak. Clone size is shown for a subset of rows, as once, few, many or a class of expanded clone.

size	D	J	V	DNA	CDR3
.	TRBD1	TRBJ2-1	TRBV28	TGTGCCAGCAGTTCATACACCTACAGGGGCCCAAATGAGCAGTTCTTC	CASSSYTYRGPNEQFF
.	.	TRBJ1-3	TRBV7-3	TGTGCCAGCAGCTTCGGGAGCTCTGGAAACACCATATATTTT	CASSFGSSGNTIYF
.	.	TRBJ2-7	TRBV19	TGTGCCAGTAGTATTGATGTTGGGCCTTACGAGCAGTACTTC	CASSIDVGPYEQYF
.	.	TRBJ2-1	TRBV30	TGTGCCTGGAGTGTTCAGGCAGGCGCGGCCAATGAGCAGTTCTTC	CAWSVQAGAANEQFF
.	.	TRBJ2-1	TRBV11-2	TGTGCCAGCAGCTTAGATCGAGGCGGTCAGGGTGCCCGAGGTGAGCAGTTCTTC	CASSLDRGGQGARGEQFF
once	.	TRBJ1-3	TRBV28	TGTGCCAGCAGTTCCCCGGGGTCTTCTGGAAACACCATATATTTT	CASSSPGSSGNTIYF
.	TRBD2	TRBJ2-2	TRBV6-1	TGTGCCAGCAGTGTACGACTAGCGGGAGGCACCGGGGAGCTGTTTTTT	CASSVRLAGGTGELFF
few	.	TRBJ1-4	TRBV6-1	TGTGCCAGCAGTGAAGCGAATGAAAAACTGTTTTTT	CASSEANEKLFF
.	TRBD2	TRBJ2-2	TRBV15	TGTGCCACCAGCAGAGATACGGGAGGGTCCGGGGAGCTGTTTTTT	CATSRDTGGSGELFF
.	.	TRBJ2-3	TRBV18	TGTGCCAGCTCCGCCTCAGATACGCAGTATTTT	CASSASDTQYF
.	TRBD2	TRBJ2-1	TRBV27	TGTGCCAGCAGTTTACAAAAGACAGGACTAGCGGGACGCAATGAGCAGTTCTTC	CASSLQKTGLAGRNEQFF
.	.	TRBJ1-2	TRBV5-1	TGCGCCAGCAGCATGGACAGTCGTCCCTCCTTC	CASSMDSRPSF
.	.	TRBJ1-6	TRBV6-4	TGTGCCAGCAGTGATGAGGCAGATTCACCCCTCCACTTT	CASSDEADSPLHF
.	TRBD1	TRBJ1-3	TRBV5-1	TGCGCCAGCAGCTTGGCGACAGGGGGCTCTGGAAACACCATATATTTT	CASSLATGGSGNTIYF
.	TRBD1	TRBJ1-1	TRBV19	TGTGCCAGTAGTATTTGGGACAGAGCAAACACTGAAGCTTTCTTT	CASSIWDRANTEAFF
.	TRBD2	TRBJ2-1	TRBV5-1	TGCGCCAGCACCTTCGTTAGTAGCGGGAGGGCCTACAATGAGCAGTTCTTC	CASTFVSSGRAYNEQFF
.	TRBD2	TRBJ2-7	TRBV11-1	TGTGCCAGCAGCTTAGCGACTAGCGGAGTCTACGAGCAGTACTTC	CASSLATSGVYEQYF
.	TRBD2	TRBJ2-7	TRBV4-1	TGCGCCAGCAGCCACTTCATAGGCCAGCGGGAGGAACGGGAGCAGTACTTC	CASSHFIGQREEREQYF
once	TRBD1	TRBJ2-5	TRBV5-1	TGCGCCAGCAGCCTGGGGACAGGGAGAGAGACCCAGTACTTC	CASSLGTGRETQYF
.	.	TRBJ1-1	TRBV10-3	TGTGCCATCAGCGAACAGGGGAACACTGAAGCTTTCTTT	CAISEQGNTEAFF
.	TRBD1	TRBJ2-5	TRBV5-1	TGCGCCAGCAGCATCGGGACAGTCCAAGAGACCCAGTACTTC	CASSIGTVQETQYF
.	TRBD1	TRBJ2-7	TRBV11-1	TGTGCCAGCAGCCCGGGACAGGGGGCTTACTACGAGCAGTACTTC	CASSPGQGAYYEQYF
.	.	TRBJ1-1	TRBV14	TGTGCCAGCAGCCAGCAGATGAACACTGAAGCTTTCTTT	CASSQQMNTEAFF
.	.	TRBJ2-2	TRBV6-5	TGTGCCAGCAGTCAACCGGGCACCGGGGAGCTGTTTTTT	CASSQPGTGELFF
.	TRBD1	TRBJ1-3	TRBV7-2	TGTGCCAGCAGCTCCTCAGGGGGCGTTGGGGGAAACACCATATATTTT	CASSSSGGVGGNTIYF
.	.	TRBJ1-3	TRBV5-1	TGCGCCAGCAGCTTGGGACAGCCTGACGCTGGAAACACCATATATTTT	CASSLGQPDAGNTIYF
.	TRBD2	TRBJ2-5	TRBV9	TGTGCCAGCAGCGTAGGACTAGCGGGCACCCAAGAGACCCAGTACTTC	CASSVGLAGTQETQYF
.	.	TRBJ1-2	TRBV12-5	TGTGCTAGTGGTTCGGGGGAGAGGAGCTACACCTTC	CASGSGERSYTF
.	.	TRBJ2-1	TRBV6-1	TGTGCCAGCAGGGCGATGCGGAGAGGGAATGAGCAGTTCTTC	CASRAMRRGNEQFF
.	.	TRBJ2-5	TRBV29-1	TGCAGCGCCGAAGTGAGGGAGACCCAGTACTTC	CSAEVRETQYF
.	.	TRBJ2-3	TRBV4-1	TGCGCCAGCAGCCAAGAATATGGCAGAAACACAGATACGCAGTATTTT	CASSQEYGRNTDTQYF
.	.	TRBJ2-7	TRBV5-1	TGCGCCAGCAGCTTGGGTTCCGACTACCAGGAAGGATCATTC	CASSLGSDYQEGSF
.	TRBD2	TRBJ2-1	TRBV9	TGTGCCAGCAGCGCCGGACTAGCGGGATACAATGAGCAGTTCTTC	CASSAGLAGYNEQFF
.	.	TRBJ1-5	TRBV19	TGTGCCAGTAGTATAGATCAGGGAGTAATAGCCCAGCATTTT	CASSIDQGVIAQHF
once	.	TRBJ1-1	TRBV5-1	TGCGCCAGCAGGTGGGGGGTGAACACTGAAGCTTTCTTT	CASRWGVNTEAFF
.	TRBD2	TRBJ2-1	TRBV4-3	TGCGCCAGCAGCCAATCTCTCACTAGCGGATACAATGAGCAGTTCTTC	CASSQSLTSGYNEQFF
.	TRBD1	TRBJ2-5	TRBV7-3	TGTGCCAGCAGCTTAAGTGGCAGGGGGCCGGAGACCCAGTACTTC	CASSLSGRGPETQYF
.	.	TRBJ1-1	TRBV28	TGTGCCAGCACCTATCAGGGTGAGGCTTTCTTT	CASTYQGEAFF
.	TRBD1	TRBJ1-1	TRBV28	TGTGCCAGCAGTTTAACTGGGACAGTATATGAAGCTTTCTTT	CASSLTGTVYEAFF
.	.	TRBJ2-4	TRBV19	TGTGCCAGTAGTATTTCGCCACGAGCCAAAAACATTCAGTACTTC	CASSISPRAKNIQYF